This TCR beta chain comes out of a study of Graves' ophthalmopathy and Graves' hyperthyroidism (dated by TCRdb to between 2017 and 2018). Some background on the complete study: Peripheral blood samples were taken at the time of initial diagnosis, before any treatment was given. To tell Graves' ophthalmopathy apart from Graves' hyperthyroidism, and to predict which patients would progress to ophthalmopathy, the study relied on TCR beta repertoire signatures. To explore V-J signatures that separate ophthalmopathy from hyperthyroidism, a discovery set of 95 to 100 patients was enrolled, consisting of about 45 with ophthalmopathy and some 56 with stable hyperthyroidism. In total, some 130 blood samples were TCR-sequenced: fewer than 50 ophthalmopathy, approximately 75 hyperthyroidism and approximately 17 hyperthyroidism-to-ophthalmopathy patients. Following sample collection, hyperthyroidism patients were given methimazole at a starting dose of 30 mg daily, and ophthalmopathy patients were given high-dose intravenous methylprednisolone. In about six hyperthyroidism patients, the T-cell repertoires found in thyroid tissue were compared with those found in blood. An independent validation cohort was composed of roughly 18 hyperthyroidism patients and about 17 patients who later progressed from hyperthyroidism to ophthalmopathy.

The paper as a whole reports these results and caveats: No statistical method was used to set the sample size in advance, and the investigators knew which group each participant was assigned to. Most of the expanded thyroid clonotypes with a frequency above 0.001 were also detected in blood, and it was suggested that the thyroid immune response may be reflected by blood repertoires. In validation, the model predicted ophthalmopathy progression with over 60% sensitivity and roughly 72% specificity; 12 predicted patients were CT-confirmed with GO in a median of about 6.1 months. In cross-validation, the 13-signature model distinguished ophthalmopathy from stable hyperthyroidism with just over 85% sensitivity and almost 83% specificity, and in the test set the corresponding values were approximately 80% and 68%.

V is cut by 5 bases and J by 0 bases, and the space between the germline ends is 9 bases. The CDR3 contains 14 residues, cysteine and phenylalanine counted. Here the CDR3 DNA is all that survives: 42 bases in frame from base 1. Taken from the germline V gene, the CDR1 and CDR2 loops are SGHRS and YFSETQ. Regarding this clonotype: This receptor's antigen is unknown. No base-level quality is on record; no much larger clone is a single base apart.

The ophthalmopathy patients had moderately to severely active disease, with a Clinical Activity Score of 3 or higher, a NOSPECS grade of 4 or higher, and a disease duration of less than 3 months. Patients with other autoimmune diseases, uncontrolled infections, pregnancy or lactation were excluded from the study. Diagnosis was based on clinical symptoms, serum thyroxine, TRAb, thyroid ultrasound and orbital computed tomography. Ficoll-Paque density gradient centrifugation was used to isolate PBMCs from around 10 ml of fresh peripheral blood. Total RNA was extracted using Trizol reagent, and RNA quality was checked on an Agilent 2100 Bioanalyzer. For repertoire sequencing, TCR beta CDR3 regions were amplified from RNA transcripts. The first round of RT-PCR was done with HTBI primers and the Qiagen OneStep RT-PCR kit, and was followed by a second round of multiplex PCR, then size selection and purification. Libraries were sequenced on an Illumina HiSeq2000 using paired-end 100 bp reads. The original pipeline was this. SOAPnuke was used to process the reads, removing any read that contained adapters or uncalled bases, had a mean Phred below 15, or lacked an exact match to the constant primer or identifier. COPE v1.2.5 was used to merge high-quality paired reads. Each unique nucleotide sequence was treated as a clonotype, and MiTCR v1.1 was used to align the clonotypes to the IMGT TRB V, D and J references. Only V-J combinations with frequency above 0.0001 were analysed, covering about 99% of repertoires. For each V-J combination, a TCR clonal expansion and chaos score was defined as the ratio of F50 clonal expansion to chaos observed in the TCRdist matrix. Welch's t-statistics and random forest were used to narrow the features down to more than 10 V-J combinations, which were then fed into a naive Bayes classifier. The Morisita-Horn index was used to measure how similar the thyroid and blood repertoires were. In TCRdb, the public reads were trimmed at Q25 with fastp and aligned with MiXCR, with productive beta chains retained. Rows are unified per CDR3 protein, each entry keeping the most common DNA and genes. The V and J calls follow TCRdb's processing rather than the paper's. This sample comprises about 48,000 distinct CDR3 sequences, around 48% of them detected only once. The ten largest clones take up under 30% of the sample.

The sequence is built from TRBV5-1 and TRBJ1-3, with the D segment identity uncertain. The receptor was isolated from an adult man with Graves' ophthalmopathy. The sequenced material came from peripheral blood. CDR3 protein: CASRPQSSGNTIYF. The nucleotides are TGCGCCAGCAGACCACAGAGCTCTGGAAACACCATATATTTT.